A single sample gave rise to the 8 T cell receptor beta chains below, sequenced in a study of shared clonotypes between healthy human individuals. Measured with immunoSEQ multiplex PCR; TCRdb has only the in-frame clones, and not every one. The repertoire has under 1 million clones, around 92% of them found once; the top ten carry around 24%. CD45RO-negative CD8 cells positively selected for CCR7 made up the naive population, which excluded terminally differentiated effector memory CD45RA+ cells. The sequenced sample was naive CD8+ T cells sorted from blood. These receptor sequences come from a young man in good health.

The chain uses TRBV7-9 and TRBJ2-7; 7 bases agree with TRBD2. The V and J ends lost 5 bases and 2 bases, in that order; junction bases with no gene match: 9. Germline V gene data show CDR1 as SEHNR and CDR2 as FQNEAQ (reference sequence). CDR3 size: 15 residues. CDR3: CASSLGLGLTYEQYF. The CDR3 DNA follows: TGTGCCAGCAGCCTTGGACTAGGCCTGACCTACGAGCAGTACTTC.

The V gene is TRBV7-9, the J gene TRBJ1-2, with D unresolved. The CDR3 sequence is 13 residues long. Trimming removed 5 bases at V and 3 bases at J, with 10 bases between. CDR1 is SEHNR and CDR2 is FQNEAQ in the germline V gene (reference sequence). The CDR3 here is CASSAGPDYGYTF. In DNA, the CDR3 is TGTGCCAGCAGCGCGGGTCCTGACTATGGCTACACCTTC.

The V and J genes are TRBV4-3 and TRBJ2-3; the D gene is possibly TRBD1 (6 bases). The V gene's germline CDR1 is LGHNA and CDR2 YSLEER. This CDR3 comprises 14 residues. The ends were cut back, 6 bases at V and 0 bases at J, with 10 bases in the middle. DNA for the CDR3: TGCGCCAGCAGTACGGGACACAGCACAGATACGCAGTATTTT. Protein product: CASSTGHSTDTQYF.

J is TRBJ2-2 and V is TRBV6-1; tentatively, D is TRBD2 (5 bases). This CDR3 is built from 16 residues. Germline CDR1 and CDR2: MNHNS and SASEGT. V lost 2 bases, J lost 0 bases, and 10 bases lay in between. The CDR3 region is CASSEYRGANTGELFF. DNA of the CDR3: TGTGCCAGCAGTGAATATCGGGGTGCGAACACCGGGGAGCTGTTTTTT.

The chain recombines TRBV7-9 with TRBJ1-1; 8 nucleotides agree with TRBD1. The CDR3 is 14 residues long. V was clipped by 6 bases and J by 1 base; unmatched bases: 4. CDR1 is SEHNR, CDR2 FQNEAQ, per germline (reference sequence). CDR3 nucleotides: TGTGCCAGCAGTGACAGGGGCACGAACACTGAAGCTTTCTTT. Its translation is CASSDRGTNTEAFF.

The chain joins TRBV5-1 to TRBJ2-7; the D gene is possibly TRBD2 (5 bases). Germline CDR1 is SGHRS and CDR2 is YFSETQ. Trimming stripped 0 bases from V and 5 bases from J, with 15 bases between. The CDR3 runs 15 residues. The CDR3 reads CASSLALAVRNEQYF. DNA of the CDR3: TGCGCCAGCAGCTTGGCCCTAGCAGTTAGAAACGAGCAGTACTTC.

On this clone: This specimen includes other DNA sequences encoding the same CDR3. This chain joins TRBV9 and TRBJ2-1; 10 bases line up with TRBD2. V was clipped by 4 bases and J by 3 bases; unmatched bases: 4. The length of the CDR3 is 15 residues. The germline CDR1 and CDR2 sequences are SGDLS and YYNGEE. The CDR3 sequence is CASSPGLAVYNEQFF. The CDR3, as DNA: TGTGCCAGCAGCCCTGGACTAGCGGTCTACAATGAGCAGTTCTTC. Together with reference TRBV9 and TRBJ2-1, the CDR3 gives the full variable domain: DSGVTQTPKHLITATGQRVTLRCSPRSGDLSVYWYQQSLDQGLQFLIQYYNGEERAKGNILERFSAQQFPDLHSELNLSSLELGDSALYFCASSPGLAVYNEQFFGPGTRLTVL.

This clone was recorded only once. The V call is TRBV5-6, the J call TRBJ1-1; D uncertain. Germline V gene sequence: CDR1 SGHDT, CDR2 YYEEEE. This CDR3 has 15 amino acids. Trimming removed 4 bases from V and 0 bases from J, with 13 bases in between. In DNA form, the CDR3 reads TGTGCCAGCAGCACCGACGCACTTATGAACACTGAAGCTTTCTTT. Translation gives CASSTDALMNTEAFF.